These 21 T cell receptor beta chains were sequenced from one sample in a study of spatial heterogeneity in lung cancer. MiXCR, run by TCRdb on the 5' RACE reads, gives a single entry per CDR3 protein. The sample has some 8,000 distinct CDR3 sequences; approximately 5.4% are singletons. Time point reported: sample taken at primary tumor resection. No cell sorting; template was whole RNA from tumor, lung tissue or PBMC. This specimen was PBMCs, taken at surgery. The receptors derive from a male donor with early-stage non-small cell lung cancer.

This clonotype occurred a few times. The chain is built from TRBV27 and TRBJ2-7; 7 bases are shared with TRBD2. J gave up 3 bases and V 0 bases, and 5 bases lay outside the gene matches. The CDR3 totals 15 residues. Germline-derived CDR1 and CDR2 are MNHEY and SMNVEV (reference sequence). The CDR3 coding sequence is TGTGCCAGCAGTTTATCGGGCGGGAGACTCTACGAGCAGTACTTC. Its translation: CASSLSGGRLYEQYF.

In its sample, this clonotype is medium-sized. The chain couples TRBV28 to TRBJ2-7; 7 bases agree with TRBD1. The length of the CDR3 is 14 residues. Germline V gives CDR1 MDHEN, CDR2 SYDVKM. The V segment lost 8 bases and the J segment 2 bases; nucleotides outside the gene matches: 9. In nucleotides, the CDR3 is TGTGCCAGCCGTCATGGGACAGAAGCCTACGAGCAGTACTTC. This translates into CASRHGTEAYEQYF. Drawing the rest from reference TRBV28 and TRBJ2-7, the complete variable domain is DVKVTQSSRYLVKRTGEKVFLECVQDMDHENMFWYRQDPGLGLRLIYFSYDVKMKEKGDIPEGYSVSREKKERFSLILESASTNQTSMYLCASRHGTEAYEQYFGPGTRLTVT.

This clonotype was observed many times. V gene TRBV30 combines with J gene TRBJ2-7; TRBD1 matches 12 bases. Germline V CDR1 and CDR2: GTSNPN, SVGIG (reference sequence). The CDR3 runs to 14 residues. Germline trimming cut 4 bases from V and 6 bases from J; bases unmatched to any gene: 7. For the CDR3, the DNA is TGTGCCTGGACAGCCGGGACAGGGGGCGGCGAGCAGTACTTC. Translating gives CAWTAGTGGGEQYF.

At least ten counts were recorded for this clonotype. The chain couples TRBV19 to TRBJ1-5; TRBD1 matches at 11 bases. The CDR3 spans 15 residues. Germline lookup yields CDR1 LNHDA and CDR2 SQIVND (reference sequence). After removal of 5 bases from V and 6 bases from J, the junction contained 6 bases not matched to a gene. The CDR3 here is CASSSGQGAFQPQHF. The CDR3 DNA sequence: TGTGCCAGTAGTTCCGGACAGGGGGCGTTTCAGCCCCAGCATTTT.

V usage is TRBV7-9 and J usage is TRBJ2-6; either TRBD1 or TRBD2 may supply D (5 bases each). Trimming left V 0 bases short and J 0 bases short, with 6 bases between. CDR1 is SEHNR, CDR2 FQNEAQ, per germline (reference sequence). This CDR3 is built from 16 residues. The CDR3 region is CASSLAGVSGANVLTF. The CDR3 DNA reads TGTGCCAGCAGCTTAGCGGGGGTCTCTGGGGCCAACGTCCTGACTTTC.

The gene calls are TRBV20-1 and TRBJ2-3; TRBD2 matches 10 bases. CDR1 and CDR2 (germline): DFQATT, SNEGSKA (reference sequence). Trimming removed 6 bases from V and 6 bases from J; junction bases left unmatched: 9. There are 14 residues in the CDR3. The CDR3 region has the DNA TGCAGTGCCAGCCTAGCGGGAGATGCGGATACGCAGTATTTT. It is translated as CSASLAGDADTQYF.

Notes on this clonotype: A read error may be the cause here, since a much bigger clone is one base away. This chain joins TRBV20-1 and TRBJ2-7; D possibly matches TRBD1 or TRBD2 (5 bases each). From germline, CDR1 is DFQATT and CDR2 SNEGSKA (reference sequence). This CDR3 is built from 15 residues. CDR3 nucleotides: TGCAGTGCTAGAGCAGTTACTGGGGACCTTCACGAGCTGTACTTC. Amino acid sequence: CSARAVTGDLHELYF.

At least ten counts were recorded for this clonotype. The chain carries TRBV27 and TRBJ2-7, with 11 bases matching TRBD2. V gave up 3 bases and J gave up 2 bases; unmatched junction bases: 3. Germline assignment: CDR1 MNHEY and CDR2 SMNVEV (reference sequence). The CDR3 consists of 15 residues. The CDR3 spells CASSFASGRPYEQYF. CDR3 DNA sequence: TGTGCCAGCAGTTTTGCTAGCGGGAGGCCCTACGAGCAGTACTTC.

With respect to this clonotype: One junction end disagrees with the germline gene, perhaps due to a read error. The V call is TRBV7-2, the J call TRBJ2-1; D is uncertain. From germline, CDR1 is SGHTA and CDR2 FQGNSA. This CDR3 has 13 amino acids. The CDR3 spells CASSLEVTSEQLF. The CDR3 DNA sequence: TGTGCCAGCAGCTTAGAAGTCACAAGCGAGCAGTTATTC. Combining the CDR3 with reference TRBV7-2 and TRBJ2-1 gives the whole variable domain GAGVSQSPSNKVTEKGKDVELRCDPISGHTALYWYRQSLGQGLEFLIYFQGNSAPDKSGLPSDRFSAERTGGSVSTLTIQRTQQEDSAVYLCASSLEVTSEQLFGPGTRLTVL.

This clonotype occurred many times. The rearrangement links TRBV27 to TRBJ1-6; unclear D gene. The V end lost 4 bases, the J end lost 3 bases, and 10 bases lay between the germline ends. From germline, CDR1 is MNHEY and CDR2 SMNVEV (reference sequence). The CDR3 runs to 15 residues. Here the CDR3 DNA reads TGTGCCAGCAGTTGGGCAGGCCTCTATAATTCACCCCTCCACTTT. It codes for CASSWAGLYNSPLHF.

The table lists this clonotype with many counts. The chain recombines TRBV5-1 with TRBJ1-1; no definite D call. From germline, CDR1 is SGHRS and CDR2 YFSETQ. V was trimmed by 2 bases and J by 0 bases, leaving 8 bases between them. This CDR3 spans 14 amino acids. The CDR3 protein is CASSLSQMNTEAFF. The CDR3 DNA sequence: TGCGCCAGCAGCTTAAGCCAGATGAACACTGAAGCTTTCTTT. The full variable domain, rest sourced from reference TRBV5-1 and TRBJ1-1, is KAGVTQTPRYLIKTRGQQVTLSCSPISGHRSVSWYQQTPGQGLQFLFEYFSETQRNKGNFPGRFSGRQFSNSRSEMNVSTLELGDSALYLCASSLSQMNTEAFFGQGTRLTVV.

This clonotype was recorded many times. The rearrangement uses TRBV30 and TRBJ1-6; D unresolved. Germline CDR1 and CDR2: GTSNPN and SVGIG (reference sequence). V was clipped by 1 base and J by 1 base, with 17 bases between them. The CDR3 loop spans 18 amino acids. The CDR3 DNA reads TGTGCCTGGAGTGCTCGTCTCGGGGTGGCATCCTATAATTCACCCCTCCACTTT. This gives the protein CAWSARLGVASYNSPLHF.

This clonotype has ten or more counts. This sequence joins TRBV4-3 and TRBJ2-5; D unresolved. Trimming shortened V by 0 bases and J by 3 bases, and 20 bases separated the two germline ends. CDR1 is LGHNA and CDR2 is YSLEER in the germline V gene. The length of the CDR3 is 18 residues. This CDR3 reads CASSQELFQIGLEETQYF. CDR3 coding DNA: TGCGCCAGCAGCCAAGAGCTCTTTCAGATAGGGCTGGAAGAGACCCAGTACTTC.

This clonotype was seen at least ten times. This chain links TRBV20-1 with TRBJ1-2; maybe TRBD1 (5 bases). Germline CDR1 and CDR2: DFQATT and SNEGSKA (reference sequence). This CDR3 is built from 15 residues. Trimming pared 5 bases from V and 5 bases from J, leaving 21 bases between. DNA for the CDR3: TGCAGTGCTCTAGAAGGACCCACTCGGGGGTATGGCTACACCTTC. As protein: CSALEGPTRGYGYTF.

The chain is built from TRBV28 and TRBJ1-6; D perhaps matches TRBD1 (6 bases). CDR1 is MDHEN, CDR2 SYDVKM, per germline. This CDR3 region has 14 residues. V gave up 4 bases and J gave up 7 bases, with 11 bases separating them. The CDR3 here is CASSSGGRNSPLHF. The DNA for the CDR3 is TGTGCCAGCAGTTCCGGGGGCAGGAATTCACCCCTCCACTTT.

This clonotype was seen at least ten times. The chain recombines TRBV18 with TRBJ2-7; D uncertain. This CDR3 comprises 13 residues. Germline assignment: CDR1 KGHSH and CDR2 LQKENI. V lost 1 base and J lost 0, with 4 bases in between. This CDR3 is CASSPRDSYEQYF. Written as DNA, the CDR3 is TGTGCCAGCTCACCACGGGACTCCTACGAGCAGTACTTC.

The V and J genes are TRBV7-9 and TRBJ2-3, with no clear D. CDR1 is SEHNR and CDR2 is FQNEAQ in the germline V gene (reference sequence). CDR3 length: 13 amino acids. V shed 0 bases and J shed 4 bases, with 5 bases lying between them. CDR3 in amino acids: CASSLAGADTQYF. In nucleotides, the CDR3 is TGTGCCAGCAGCTTAGCGGGTGCAGATACGCAGTATTTT.

The sample holds a few counts of this clonotype. The chain employs TRBV25-1 and TRBJ2-7; perhaps TRBD1 as D (5 bases). This CDR3 has 14 amino acids. Germline CDR1 reads MGHDK; CDR2 reads SYGVNS. Trimming left V 5 bases short and J 3 bases short, with 14 bases between. This CDR3 reads CASSSGAGYYEQYF. CDR3 nucleotides: TGTGCCAGCAGTAGTGGAGCAGGGTACTACGAGCAGTACTTC.

This clonotype was recorded at least ten times. J is TRBJ2-7 and V is TRBV7-9, with a tentative D call TRBD1 (6 bases). CDR3 size: 13 residues. V was shortened by 8 bases and J by 0 bases, with 11 bases between the two germline ends. CDR1 is SEHNR and CDR2 is FQNEAQ in the germline V gene (reference sequence). CDR3 nucleotides: TGTGCCAGCCGGGACATCTCCTCCTACGAGCAGTACTTC. It translates to CASRDISSYEQYF.

This chain links TRBV5-6 with TRBJ2-2; no definite D call. Germline CDR1 and CDR2: SGHDT and YYEEEE. Trimming took 4 bases from V and 2 from J, leaving 15 bases between them. The CDR3 spans 16 residues. The CDR3 bases are TGTGCCAGCAGCCTTCGACGGATCCCCAACACCGGGGAGCTGTTTTTT. Its protein is CASSLRRIPNTGELFF.

This clonotype was picked up many times. The chain uses TRBV6-5 and TRBJ1-1; D ambiguous. The CDR3 is 14 amino acids. V was clipped by 6 bases and J by 1 base, with 12 bases between them. The germline CDR1 and CDR2 sequences are MNHEY and SVGAGI. CDR3 protein: CASSRVDGNTEAFF. The CDR3 DNA is TGTGCCAGCAGCCGCGTGGACGGGAACACTGAAGCTTTCTTT.